The present T cell receptor (beta chain) was sequenced within a study of lymphopenia after photon versus proton radiotherapy. TCRdb's table, derived via immunoSEQ multiplex PCR, lists solely in-frame clones and lacks some. Among 16,000 or so clones, less than 90% were seen once, and the ten largest hold over 55%. The sample here was peripheral blood, taken from a patient treated with proton-based radiotherapy. This clonotype was obtained from an older woman with cholangiocarcinoma. Some clones in this sample may be carry-over from other donors' samples.

CDR3 bases: TGCGCCAGCAGCTTCGAGGGGGTCACTGAAGCTTTCTTT. Amino acid sequence: CASSFEGVTEAFF. The rearrangement uses TRBV5-1 and TRBJ1-1; maybe TRBD1 (6 bases). Between the trimmed V and J ends, which lost 2 bases and 4 bases, there was a span of 9 bases. The CDR3 is 13 amino acids. Per germline, CDR1 SGHRS and CDR2 YFSETQ.